This entry is about one TCR beta chain. Assay used: immunoSEQ multiplex PCR; TCRdb lists only in-frame clones, some missing. Among 15,000 to 20,000 clones listed, 80% to 90% were seen once. This sample was taken from a study of OX40 agonist ivuxolimab in advanced cancers. Across the whole study: Subjects had a mean age of about 65 years, with a range of about 23 to 79; just over 80% were male. Patients with prior anti-PD-1, anti-PD-L1 or anti-CTLA-4 therapy were eligible; about 41% had some.

Trimming cost V 1 base and J 2 bases, with 10 bases left between them. This CDR3 has 14 amino acids. The germline V gene encodes CDR1 GTSNPN and CDR2 SVGIG (reference sequence). Here the sequenced sample was CD4+ or CD8+ T cells sorted from blood, taken in a trial of the OX40 agonist ivuxolimab. V usage is TRBV30 and J usage is TRBJ2-3; D might be TRBD1 (6 bases). This sequence originates from an adult with an advanced solid tumor such as melanoma, head and neck, liver or kidney cancer. CDR3 sequence reads: CAWSGTAFTDTQYF. The CDR3 DNA reads TGTGCCTGGAGTGGGACAGCCTTCACAGATACGCAGTATTTT.